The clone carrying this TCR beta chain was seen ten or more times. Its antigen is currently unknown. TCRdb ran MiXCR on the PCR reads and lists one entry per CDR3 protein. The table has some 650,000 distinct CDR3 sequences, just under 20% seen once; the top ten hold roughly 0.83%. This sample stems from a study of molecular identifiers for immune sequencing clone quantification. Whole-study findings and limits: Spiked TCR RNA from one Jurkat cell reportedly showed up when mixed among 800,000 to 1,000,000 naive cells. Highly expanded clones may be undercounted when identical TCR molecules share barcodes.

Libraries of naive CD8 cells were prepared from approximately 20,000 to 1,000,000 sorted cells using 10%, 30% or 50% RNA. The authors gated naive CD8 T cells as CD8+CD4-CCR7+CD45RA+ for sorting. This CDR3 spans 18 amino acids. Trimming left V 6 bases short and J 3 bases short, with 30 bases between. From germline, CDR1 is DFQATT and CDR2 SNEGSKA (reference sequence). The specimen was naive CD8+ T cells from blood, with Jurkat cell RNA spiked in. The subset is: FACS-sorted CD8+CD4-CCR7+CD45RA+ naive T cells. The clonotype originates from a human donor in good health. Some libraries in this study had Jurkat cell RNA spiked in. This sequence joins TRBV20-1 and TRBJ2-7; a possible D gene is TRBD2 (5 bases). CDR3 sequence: CSAPSPGRDYTGNYEQYF. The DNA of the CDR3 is TGCAGTGCCCCCTCGCCAGGTCGCGACTACACGGGAAACTACGAGCAGTACTTC.